This T cell receptor beta chain stems from a study of blood T cell repertoires in COVID-19. Study background: Whether acute or convalescent, the COVID-19 samples came from the United States, Italy and Spain. From T cells, B-cell-depleted T cells, or PBMCs came the material, which was cDNA or gDNA.

Assay: immunoSEQ multiplex PCR; the TCRdb copy retains only in-frame clones and omits some. The sample lists some 250,000 clones; roughly 91% were seen once. Trimming shortened V by 2 bases and J by 0 bases, and 7 bases separated the two germline ends. The germline CDR1 and CDR2 sequences are SNHLY and FYNNEI. The CDR3 is 15 residues long. The chain carries TRBV2 and TRBJ1-4, with D possibly matching TRBD1 (5 bases). The source is a man between 35 and 55 years old who had recovered from COVID-19. Sequencing was done on a sample of PBMCs or T cells enriched from blood (not recorded which). The CDR3 nucleotides are TGTGCCAGCAGTGAATGGGGGGCAACTAATGAAAAACTGTTTTTT. Protein sequence: CASSEWGATNEKLFF.